This T cell receptor beta chain was captured in a study of T-cell memory formation after mild COVID-19. Turning to the study itself: Among the donors, TCR clusters were largely specific to each donor. Findings and limits, study-wide: Chiefly within CM and EM were the contracting CD4+ clones; CD8+ ones were within EMRA. Clones contracting day 15 to 85 were balanced CD4/CD8; later expanders leaned CD4+.

This CDR3 has 14 residues. Trimming cost V 5 bases and J 5 bases, with 15 bases left between them. CDR1 and CDR2 (germline): SGHTA, FQGNSA. This clonotype was found a few times. The target antigen is unknown. 5'RACE with constant-segment primers yielded barcoded, UMI-tagged TCR alpha and TCR beta cDNA libraries. TCRdb reanalysed the 5' RACE reads using MiXCR and keeps one entry per CDR3 protein. The sample carries fewer than 700,000 distinct CDR3 sequences, roughly 18% recorded once. The receptor comes from an adult woman who had mild COVID-19 (a few samples of this study predate the infection). Cell type and time point are not known. The chain employs TRBV7-2 and TRBJ2-5; D is possibly TRBD1 or TRBD2 (5 bases each). Sequences were obtained from PBMCs or a T cell subset sorted from them (not recorded which). The CDR3 region has the DNA TGTGCCAGCAGCGGGGGACCGCGAGGGGAGACCCAGTACTTC. Translated: CASSGGPRGETQYF. The entire variable domain, with the rest obtained from reference TRBV7-2 and TRBJ2-5, is as follows: GAGVSQSPSNKVTEKGKDVELRCDPISGHTALYWYRQSLGQGLEFLIYFQGNSAPDKSGLPSDRFSAERTGGSVSTLTIQRTQQEDSAVYLCASSGGPRGETQYFGPGTRLLVL.